The text below deals with one T cell receptor beta chain. This entry comes from a study of blood T cell repertoires in COVID-19. Study in general: Collection of acute and convalescent COVID-19 samples took place in the United States, Italy and Spain.

The CDR3 has 15 amino acids. The V end lost 4 bases, the J end lost 5 bases, and 15 bases lay between the germline ends. Germline V gene sequence: CDR1 LGHDT, CDR2 YNNKEL (reference sequence). Cohort allocation depended upon clinical history that participants reported. Cohort 3 recovery required two negative PCRs, clearance, or symptom resolution. Some clones are missing from TCRdb's copy, which holds only in-frame ones; the method was immunoSEQ multiplex PCR. There are approximately 490,000 clones in the sample; roughly 87% occur only once, and roughly 0.7% lies in the top ten. This rearrangement joins TRBV3-1 (or the pseudogene TRBV3-2) to TRBJ1-5, with a weak D call TRBD1 (6 bases). The sequenced sample was PBMCs or T cells enriched from blood (not recorded which). The source of this sequence is a woman aged 18-29 years who had recovered from COVID-19. CDR3 nucleotides: TGTGCCAGCAGCCGTTCCTCCACAGGGTATCAGCCCCAGCATTTT. It codes for CASSRSSTGYQPQHF.